The TCR beta chain under discussion was sequenced for a study of cytomegalovirus exposure and HLA in healthy donors (dated by TCRdb to about 2017). General notes on the study: An earlier analysis of some 550 of the donors reported more than 250 Gb of sequence data and 117 million unique TCR beta sequences from 190 million or so T cells. Approximately 330 gigabases of sequencing data and around 85 million unique TCR sequences made up an early release that covered under 750 HLA-typed donors. Among the roughly 400 genotyped donors, roughly 80% belonged to the genetic ancestry cluster associated with self-reported Caucasian donors. The study aimed to test whether cataloging public T cell receptors could reveal signatures of past pathogen exposure. The T cell repertoires of under 700 subjects were profiled by immunosequencing and related to cytomegalovirus serostatus. Besides the first cohort of around 700 subjects, a separate validation cohort made up of over 100 different subjects was used. The study combined high-throughput TCR immunosequencing, statistical association of individual TCRs with disease status, and machine learning to predict cytomegalovirus infection status. A later analysis re-examined previously published TCR beta repertoires from several hundred donors and added high-resolution HLA genotyping to investigate patterns of TCR occurrence. Rather than drawing on any new phenotypic data, the later analysis identified candidate immune exposures from TCR beta sequences and the way those sequences occurred across donors. In an earlier analysis of roughly 600 of the donors, high-throughput TCR beta sequencing was used to judge whether each TCR beta V gene segment behaved as functional or pseudogenic. Donor age, sex, ethnicity and CMV serostatus were compiled together with the repertoire data. In a later genetic analysis, genome-wide SNP genotypes for about 55% of the roughly 700 donors were used, and that subset was treated as a discovery cohort. Every repertoire in the discovery cohort had been generated on one and the same sequencing platform. HLA typing covered class I and class II loci at four-digit resolution. Typing coverage differed by locus: A, B, C, DRB1 and DQB1 were typed in roughly 620-640 donors, DQA1 in roughly 510, DPA1 in over 600, and DPB1 in around 490. Roughly 5 DR-DQ haplotypes were handled as single units for association and clustering, since linkage in the cohort was strong. Among approximately 370 genotyped donors of the cohort, an average of roughly 230,000 unique TCR beta nucleotide sequences was sequenced per donor, of which roughly 17% were non-productive. General conclusions and limits of the study: A cluster of highly shared sequence variants was judged likely to be a technical artifact of the sequencing pipeline. It was suggested by the authors that the approach could potentially be generalized to other disease states and immunological phenotypes. Because the 87-base-pair reads could not distinguish some IMGT-functional V segments, including TRBV6-2 and TRBV6-3, those segments were excluded. Assigning TCR associations to individual alleles was difficult when HLA alleles, especially DR and DQ, strongly co-occurred. A further reported finding was that TCR beta sequences accurately predicted the HLA-A and HLA-B alleles for most subjects in the first cohort. In vitro tests confirmed that a few of the cytomegalovirus-associated TCR beta chains recognize cytomegalovirus antigens. The earlier analysis of approximately 540 of the donors excluded approximately 15 rarely observed V segments, including chromosome 9 orphons, because counts were too low. In a later genetic analysis, a missense DCLRE1C variant was associated with V-gene and J-gene trimming of TCR beta chains, and the association was replicated in an independent cohort. In a later analysis, TCR association rates were found to vary across HLA loci, with the most associated TCRs seen for DRB1 alleles and the fewest for HLA-C alleles. Correlated functional status among segregating V segments might reflect linkage disequilibrium, but an unknown experimental factor could not be ruled out. In a later genetic analysis, fewer N-insertions in productive TCRs were reported among donors in an Asian-associated ancestry cluster than the roughly 700-donor mean. Roughly uniform sequencing depth across donors was assumed in presence/absence analyses, although this assumption may not hold. At a false discovery rate of 0.05, a later analysis linked 16,000 or so TCR beta sequences to specific HLA alleles. Because HLA typing was unavailable for some donors at each locus, only the typed subset was used in association tests. In a later analysis, HLA-associated TCR beta chains showed more clonal expansion and lower generation probabilities than non-associated chains that were equally common. Immune exposure information for the cohort was limited to CMV serostatus. The classifier was reported to diagnose cytomegalovirus status with high specificity and sensitivity in both the original and validation cohorts. An earlier analysis of roughly 570 of the donors showed that most TCR beta V segments appeared in productive rearrangements either about 90% or about 30% of the time, which broadly matched IMGT annotations. Only TCR beta chains were sequenced in this cohort, and the absence of alpha or paired-chain data limited detectable features. The study listed 164 TCR beta chains as associated with cytomegalovirus. In a later analysis, several top co-occurrence clusters were reported to appear linked to parvovirus B19, influenza, CMV and Epstein-Barr virus. Most TCR sequences were seen in very few donors, while some public TCRs were found in many individuals. A later analysis found that most CMV-associated TCR beta chains appeared HLA-restricted, with HLA associations seemingly driven largely by CMV exposure.

In total, about 650 healthy bone marrow donors made up the cohort. At the time of sampling, every cohort member was nominally healthy, though immune exposures that went unrecorded were likely present. The donor tested CMV seropositive and was one of the 289 seropositive cohort members. Each donor provided a peripheral blood sample, and peripheral blood mononuclear cells were used for TCR beta sequencing. The Qiagen DNeasy Blood Extraction Kit was used to extract genomic DNA from the blood cell samples. Libraries were built with the immunoSEQ multiplex PCR assay. For the multiplex PCR, a mixture combining 60 forward primers for TCR Vbeta segments and 13 reverse primers for TCR Jbeta segments was used. The CDR3 region of rearranged TCR beta genes was amplified from genomic DNA by a multiplex PCR assay. On the Illumina HiSeq System, the amplified TCR beta libraries were sequenced as 87-base-pair reads. For the original study's pipeline: A later analysis tallied roughly 78 million unique TCR beta chains across the 660 or so repertoires, and some 10 million of those chains were shared by two or more donors. Raw reads were error-corrected and collapsed into unique sequences by a nearest-neighbor algorithm in which closely related sequences were merged to remove PCR and sequencing errors. CDR3 sequences were aligned to IMGT reference sequences to assign V, D and J gene segments. For a sequence to be retained, a match of at least six nucleotides to both a V gene segment and a J gene segment was required. A rearrangement was called productive if the CDR3 had no stop codons and remained in frame with V and J, and every other rearrangement was called non-productive. Following IMGT convention, CDR3 was defined as the stretch from the second conserved V-encoded cysteine to the conserved J-encoded phenylalanine. The earlier analysis of 587 of the donors excluded sequences that lacked an unambiguous match to a single V gene segment. An earlier analysis of 550 to 650 of the donors classified V segments as functional when productive rearrangements were above 56.7% and as segregating when the standard deviation between donors was above 5%. A statistical classification framework was developed to diagnose cytomegalovirus status using the catalog of TCR beta chain sequences. In a later analysis, TCR nucleotide sequences were compared against IMGT/GENE-DB human TR gene sequences so that V and J genes could be assigned. In a later analysis, CDR3 sequences and most-parsimonious VDJ recombination scenarios were assigned using the TCRdist pipeline. A later analysis defined each TCR beta chain by its CDR3 amino acid sequence plus V-gene family, and excluded reads lacking a unique V-gene family. As a way to deal with suspected cross-contamination and a sequencing artifact, a later analysis dropped 500 to 700 nucleotide sequences that were highly shared and had low generation probability. In a later analysis, a clonal expansion index was calculated for each public chain from normalized within-repertoire ranks of inferred template counts. A later analysis computed generation probabilities with a VDJ recombination model fitted to out-of-frame rearrangements, and checked the results against IGoR. A later analysis scored TCR-TCR, TCR-HLA and TCR-CMV co-occurrence with hypergeometric tests, applying a repertoire-size bias correction to TCR pairs. False discovery rates were estimated in a later analysis by permuting HLA or CMV assignments 20 times. In a later analysis, co-occurring TCRs were grouped with DBSCAN, and TCRdist sequence similarity was added when clustering was performed within HLA-allele-positive subsets. Repertoires with fewer than 30,000 or more than 120,000 public chains were left out of co-occurrence clustering, as were about five repertoires with anomalous nucleotide sharing. TCRdb took this table from immuneACCESS and kept in-frame rearrangements with V and J called. Such tables lack part of the clones; where checked against another copy, unresolved V genes explain under half of the gap, and the rest is unexplained. That table is the source of V, J and clone size, and D and trimming were worked out from the DNA. The sample profile shows 100,000 to 150,000 clones; 15% to 20% of them were found once. Of the sample, approximately 2.9% falls within the top ten clones.

Inclusive of the bounding cysteine and phenylalanine, the CDR3 is 12 residues long. The DNA shown is the 36-base CDR3, in frame from base 1. This clone was detected a few times. What antigen it recognizes has not been identified. It has no much larger one-base neighbor in the sample; base qualities were not kept. The sample was PBMCs. The TCR was taken from a female donor in good health and CMV-seropositive. The chain was built from TRBV7-5 and TRBJ2-5; TRBD1 is the table's D call, not checked against the DNA. TRBV7-5 is a pseudogene. The DNA reads TGTGCCAGAAGCTCACAACAAGAGACCCAGTACTTC. Its translation reads: CARSSQQETQYF.